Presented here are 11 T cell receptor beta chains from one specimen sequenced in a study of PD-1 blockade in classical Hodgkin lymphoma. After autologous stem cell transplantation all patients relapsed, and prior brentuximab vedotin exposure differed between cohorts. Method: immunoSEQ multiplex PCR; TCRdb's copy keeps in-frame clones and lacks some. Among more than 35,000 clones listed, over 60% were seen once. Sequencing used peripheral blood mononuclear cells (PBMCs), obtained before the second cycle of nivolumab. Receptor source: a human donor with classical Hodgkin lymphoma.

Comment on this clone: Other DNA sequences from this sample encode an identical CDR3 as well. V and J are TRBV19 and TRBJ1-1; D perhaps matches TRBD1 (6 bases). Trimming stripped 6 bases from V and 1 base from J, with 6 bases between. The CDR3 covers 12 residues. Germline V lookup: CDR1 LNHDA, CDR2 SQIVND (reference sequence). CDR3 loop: CASRTGNTEAFF. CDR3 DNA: TGTGCCAGTAGGACAGGGAACACTGAAGCTTTCTTT.

CDR3 coding DNA: TGTGCCAGCAGTTATCAGGGGAGCAATCAGCCCCAGCATTTT. It is translated as CASSYQGSNQPQHF. The chain couples TRBV6-6 to TRBJ1-5, with D maybe TRBD1 (6 bases). This CDR3 region has 14 residues. CDR1 and CDR2 (germline): MNHNY, SVGAGI (reference sequence). Trimming removed 3 bases at V and 1 base at J, with 7 bases between.

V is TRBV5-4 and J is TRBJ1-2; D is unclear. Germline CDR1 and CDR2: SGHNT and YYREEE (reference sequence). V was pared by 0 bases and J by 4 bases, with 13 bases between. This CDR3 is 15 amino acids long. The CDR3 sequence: CASSLGGSTGYGYTF. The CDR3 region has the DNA TGTGCCAGCAGCTTGGGAGGGTCAACTGGCTATGGCTACACCTTC.

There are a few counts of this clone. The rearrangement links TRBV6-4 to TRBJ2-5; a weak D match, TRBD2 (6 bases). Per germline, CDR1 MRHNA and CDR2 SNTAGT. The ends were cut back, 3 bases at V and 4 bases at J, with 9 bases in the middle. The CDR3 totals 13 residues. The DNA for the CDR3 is TGTGCCAGCAGTGAAAGGGGAGGAGAGACCCAGTACTTC. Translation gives CASSERGGETQYF.

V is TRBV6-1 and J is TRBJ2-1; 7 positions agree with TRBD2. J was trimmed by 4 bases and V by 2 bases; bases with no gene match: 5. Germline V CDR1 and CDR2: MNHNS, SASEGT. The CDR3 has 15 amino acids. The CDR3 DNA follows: TGTGCCAGCAGTGAAACCGGCGGGGGTTACAATGAGCAGTTCTTC. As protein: CASSETGGGYNEQFF.

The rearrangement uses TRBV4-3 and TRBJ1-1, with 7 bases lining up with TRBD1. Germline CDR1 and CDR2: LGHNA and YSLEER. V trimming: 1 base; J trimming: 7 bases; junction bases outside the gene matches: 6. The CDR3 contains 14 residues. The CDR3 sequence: CASSQVDRVSEAFF. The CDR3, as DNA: TGCGCCAGCAGCCAAGTCGACAGGGTCAGTGAAGCTTTCTTT.

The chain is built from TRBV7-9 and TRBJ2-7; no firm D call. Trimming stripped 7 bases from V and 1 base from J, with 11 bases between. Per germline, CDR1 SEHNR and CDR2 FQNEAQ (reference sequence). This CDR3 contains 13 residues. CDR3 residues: CASTPLGSYEQYF. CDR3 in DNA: TGTGCCAGCACCCCGTTAGGGTCCTACGAGCAGTACTTC.

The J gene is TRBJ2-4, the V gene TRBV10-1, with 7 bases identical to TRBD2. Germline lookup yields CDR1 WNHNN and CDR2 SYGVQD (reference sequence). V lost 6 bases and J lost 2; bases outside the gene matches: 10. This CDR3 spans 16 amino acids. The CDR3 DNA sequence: TGCGCCAGCAGGGCCTGGGCGGGGGACTCCAAAAACATTCAGTACTTC. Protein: CASRAWAGDSKNIQYF.

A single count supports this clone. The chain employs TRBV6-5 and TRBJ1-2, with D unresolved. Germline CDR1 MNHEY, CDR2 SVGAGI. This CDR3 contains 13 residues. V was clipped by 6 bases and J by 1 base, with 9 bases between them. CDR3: CASRARFNYGYTF. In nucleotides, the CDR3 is TGTGCCAGCAGGGCCAGGTTTAACTATGGCTACACCTTC.

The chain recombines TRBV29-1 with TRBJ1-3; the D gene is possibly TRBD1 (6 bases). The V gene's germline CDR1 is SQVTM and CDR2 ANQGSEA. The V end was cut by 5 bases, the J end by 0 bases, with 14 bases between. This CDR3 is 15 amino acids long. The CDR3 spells CSVSLPRGSGNTIYF. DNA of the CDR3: TGCAGCGTTTCACTCCCCAGGGGCTCTGGAAACACCATATATTTT.

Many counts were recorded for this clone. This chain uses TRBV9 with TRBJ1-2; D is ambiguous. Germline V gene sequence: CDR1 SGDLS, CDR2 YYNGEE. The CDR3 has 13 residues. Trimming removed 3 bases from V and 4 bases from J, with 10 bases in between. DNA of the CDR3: TGTGCCAGCAGCGGACATCAGAGCTATGGCTACACCTTC. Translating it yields CASSGHQSYGYTF.